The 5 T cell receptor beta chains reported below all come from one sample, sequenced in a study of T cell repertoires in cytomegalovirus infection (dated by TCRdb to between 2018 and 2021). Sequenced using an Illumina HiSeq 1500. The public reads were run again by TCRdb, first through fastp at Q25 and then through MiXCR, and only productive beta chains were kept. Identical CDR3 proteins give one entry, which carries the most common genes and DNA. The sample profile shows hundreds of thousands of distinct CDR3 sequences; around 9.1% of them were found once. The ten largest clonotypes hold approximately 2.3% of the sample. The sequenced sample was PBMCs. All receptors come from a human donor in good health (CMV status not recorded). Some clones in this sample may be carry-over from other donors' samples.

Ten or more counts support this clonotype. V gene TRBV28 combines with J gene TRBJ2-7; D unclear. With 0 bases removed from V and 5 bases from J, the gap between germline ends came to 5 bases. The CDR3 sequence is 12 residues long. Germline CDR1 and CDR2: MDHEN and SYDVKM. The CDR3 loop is CASSLWGHEQYV. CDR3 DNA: TGTGCCAGCAGTTTATGGGGCCACGAGCAGTACGTC.

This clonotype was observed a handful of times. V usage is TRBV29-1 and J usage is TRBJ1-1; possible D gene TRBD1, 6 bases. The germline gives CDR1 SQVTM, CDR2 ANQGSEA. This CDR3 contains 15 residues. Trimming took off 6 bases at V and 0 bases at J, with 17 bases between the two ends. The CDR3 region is CSVLRDNNLNTEAFF. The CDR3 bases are TGCAGCGTACTCCGGGACAACAACCTGAACACTGAAGCTTTCTTT.

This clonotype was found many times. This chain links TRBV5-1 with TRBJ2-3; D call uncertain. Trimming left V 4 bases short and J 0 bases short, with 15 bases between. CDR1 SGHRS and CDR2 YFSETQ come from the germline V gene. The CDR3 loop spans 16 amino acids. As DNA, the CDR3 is TGCGCCAGCAGCCCTCCGGCAGATCCAAGCACAGATACGCAGTATTTT. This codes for CASSPPADPSTDTQYF.

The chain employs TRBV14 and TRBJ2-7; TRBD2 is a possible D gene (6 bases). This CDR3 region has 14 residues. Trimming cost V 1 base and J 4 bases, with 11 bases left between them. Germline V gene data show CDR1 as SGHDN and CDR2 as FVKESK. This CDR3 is CASSQVGGVYEQYF. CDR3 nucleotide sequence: TGTGCCAGCAGCCAAGTCGGAGGGGTGTACGAGCAGTACTTC.

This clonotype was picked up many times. The DNA of the CDR3 is TGTGCCAGCAGCTCCGGACTAGCGAGTAATGAGCAGTTCTTC. Protein sequence: CASSSGLASNEQFF. V usage is TRBV7-2 and J usage is TRBJ2-1; TRBD2 agrees at 9 bases. This CDR3 contains 14 residues. V was pared by 4 bases and J by 7 bases, with 5 bases of the junction left unmatched. The V gene's germline CDR1 is SGHTA and CDR2 FQGNSA.